The 27 T cell receptor beta chains below were found in one sample sequenced in a study of CD4 T cells in relation to SARS-CoV-2 and coronaviruses. The unexposed donors gave CD4+ T cells in 2011-2018, prior to COVID-19. Some clones are missing from TCRdb's copy, which holds only in-frame ones; the method was immunoSEQ multiplex PCR. The sample includes around 65,000 clones, around 87% of them seen just once. The sequenced material came from memory CD4+ T cells from PBMCs. These receptors all come from a human donor in good health.

The J gene is TRBJ2-1, the V gene TRBV5-1; 9 bases match TRBD2. J lost 4 bases, V lost 4 bases, and 9 bases had no gene match. This CDR3 comprises 16 residues. Germline-derived CDR1 and CDR2 are SGHRS and YFSETQ. The DNA of the CDR3 is TGCGCCAGCAGCCTGCTCCTAGCGGGGTCGTACAATGAGCAGTTCTTC. Encoded protein: CASSLLLAGSYNEQFF.

The V gene is TRBV7-2, the J gene TRBJ1-4; D is undetermined. The V and J ends lost 0 bases and 2 bases respectively, with 10 bases between them. The V gene's germline CDR1 is SGHTA and CDR2 FQGNSA. This CDR3 is built from 16 residues. CDR3: CASSLAVSGTNEKLFF. CDR3 DNA sequence: TGTGCCAGCAGCTTAGCGGTGTCAGGCACTAATGAAAAACTGTTTTTT.

V gene TRBV27 combines with J gene TRBJ1-5; weak D call: TRBD1 (5 bases). The ends were cut back, 4 bases at V and 1 base at J, with 8 bases in the middle. The CDR3 is made up of 14 amino acids. Germline loops: CDR1 MNHEY, CDR2 SMNVEV (reference sequence). Written as DNA, the CDR3 is TGTGCCAGCAGTTGGGGGGGAAGCAATCAGCCCCAGCATTTT. This translates into CASSWGGSNQPQHF.

The J gene is TRBJ1-2, the V gene TRBV29-1; a weak D match, TRBD1 (6 bases). The germline CDR1 and CDR2 sequences are SQVTM and ANQGSEA. The CDR3 is 16 residues long. Trimming cost V 2 bases and J 5 bases, with 21 bases left between them. The CDR3: CSVEMRGSMSLYGYTF. The CDR3 bases are TGCAGCGTTGAAATGAGGGGGAGCATGTCTCTTTATGGCTACACCTTC.

The chain links TRBV7-2 to TRBJ2-5; D unresolved. Trimming took 5 bases from V and 4 from J, leaving 5 bases between them. Germline-derived CDR1 and CDR2 are SGHTA and FQGNSA. The CDR3 contains 11 residues. In DNA, the CDR3 is TGTGCCAGCAGCGTCGGAGAGACCCAGTACTTC. Protein sequence: CASSVGETQYF.

V usage is TRBV30 and J usage is TRBJ2-7, with 8 nucleotides matching TRBD1. The germline V gene encodes CDR1 GTSNPN and CDR2 SVGIG (reference sequence). The V and J ends lost 4 bases and 0 bases, in that order; junction bases with no gene match: 8. The CDR3 is made up of 15 amino acids. CDR3 amino acids: CAWIRSDRGSYEQYF. The DNA of the CDR3 is TGTGCCTGGATCAGAAGTGACAGGGGCTCCTACGAGCAGTACTTC.

This chain joins TRBV29-1 and TRBJ2-5; 10 positions agree with TRBD1. Losses at the gene ends were 7 bases for V and 4 bases for J; bases not matched to a gene: 6. The germline gives CDR1 SQVTM, CDR2 ANQGSEA. This CDR3 comprises 13 residues. CDR3 sequence (DNA): TGCAGCGCTGACAGGGGGCTTGGAGAGACCCAGTACTTC. Amino acids: CSADRGLGETQYF.

This clone was observed a few times. The chain uses TRBV19 and TRBJ1-5; a possible D gene is TRBD1 (6 bases). The germline CDR1 and CDR2 sequences are LNHDA and SQIVND (reference sequence). This CDR3 spans 13 amino acids. Trimming pared 2 bases from V and 5 bases from J, leaving 7 bases between. The CDR3 protein is CASSIQGYQPQHF. The CDR3 DNA is TGTGCCAGTAGTATACAGGGGTATCAGCCCCAGCATTTT.

This clone was recorded once. The chain has TRBV10-3 and TRBJ1-2; 7 nucleotides line up with TRBD1. The V gene end was trimmed by 5 bases and the J gene end by 2 bases; junction bases not matched to a gene: 8. This CDR3 contains 15 residues. CDR1 and CDR2 (germline): ENHRY, SYGVKD. The CDR3: CAISRGQMTNYGYTF. The CDR3 DNA is TGTGCCATCAGTAGGGGACAGATGACGAACTATGGCTACACCTTC.

The chain links TRBV28 to TRBJ1-2; 7 bases fit TRBD1. The CDR3 runs to 13 residues. The germline gives CDR1 MDHEN, CDR2 SYDVKM. Trimming removed 5 bases from V and 8 bases from J; junction bases left unmatched: 8. The CDR3 nucleotides are TGTGCCAGCAGTCGCTCCACAGGGGCCGGCTACACCTTC. It translates to CASSRSTGAGYTF.

J is TRBJ1-3 and V is TRBV4-3, with D unresolved. Germline values: CDR1 LGHNA, CDR2 YSLEER. The V gene lost 4 bases and the J gene lost 0 bases, with 13 bases spanning the gap. The CDR3 spans 16 residues. CDR3 DNA: TGCGCCAGCAGCCTGGCGGGAGGGAACTCTGGAAACACCATATATTTT. As protein: CASSLAGGNSGNTIYF.

This rearrangement joins TRBV7-9 to TRBJ2-2; the D is unclear. The CDR3 consists of 14 residues. V lost 2 bases and J lost 1, with 5 bases in between. Germline CDR1 and CDR2: SEHNR and FQNEAQ (reference sequence). CDR3 sequence (DNA): TGTGCCAGCAGCTTACTGATGAACACCGGGGAGCTGTTTTTT. Amino acids: CASSLLMNTGELFF.

This chain connects TRBV7-9 to TRBJ2-1; no clear D. The V end was cut by 7 bases, the J end by 6 bases, with 7 bases between. There are 11 residues in the CDR3. Per the germline V gene, CDR1 is SEHNR and CDR2 is FQNEAQ (reference sequence). CDR3 sequence (DNA): TGTGCCAGCACTGAGGTCAATGAGCAGTTCTTC. It codes for CASTEVNEQFF.

This chain joins TRBV4-1 and TRBJ1-4; D possibly corresponds to TRBD1 (5 bases). Deletions cut 0 bases from V and 6 bases from J, with 14 bases between. The CDR3 covers 16 residues. Germline CDR1 reads MGHRA; CDR2 reads YSYEKL. The CDR3 DNA reads TGCGCCAGCAGCCAAGAGACAGTGGCTTCTGATGAAAAACTGTTTTTT. Amino acids: CASSQETVASDEKLFF.

The gene calls are TRBV7-3 and TRBJ2-3; D possibly uses TRBD1 or TRBD2 (5 bases each). Trimming took 8 bases from V and 4 from J, leaving 19 bases between them. This CDR3 has 15 amino acids. CDR1 is SGHTA, CDR2 FQGTGA, per germline. CDR3 protein: CASALKMGTSDTQYF. The CDR3, as DNA: TGTGCCAGCGCCCTCAAAATGGGGACCTCAGATACGCAGTATTTT.

This clone was seen only once. The V and J genes are TRBV3-1 (or the pseudogene TRBV3-2) and TRBJ1-2; D unresolved. Trimming stripped 0 bases from V and 8 bases from J, with 7 bases between. CDR3 size: 12 residues. In germline, CDR1 is LGHDT, CDR2 YNNKEL (reference sequence). The CDR3 loop reads CASSQDAGGYTF. The CDR3 coding sequence is TGTGCCAGCAGCCAAGATGCGGGGGGCTACACCTTC.

This clone was found once. The chain links TRBV12-1 to TRBJ2-7; the D call in the table, TRBD2, was not verified against the DNA. TRBV12-1 is shown as a pseudogene. The CDR3 totals 14 residues. The CDR3 bases are TGTGCCAGCAGCTTTGAGAGGGCAGACTACGAGCAGTACTTC. Translated, it gives CASSFERADYEQYF.

The rearrangement uses TRBV14 and TRBJ2-3; D gene unclear. Germline V CDR1 and CDR2: SGHDN, FVKESK. The CDR3 is 15 residues long. Trimming left V 4 bases short and J 0 bases short, with 11 bases between. Here the CDR3 DNA reads TGTGCCAGCAGCCCATCGGTCGCTAGCACAGATACGCAGTATTTT. It is translated as CASSPSVASTDTQYF.

This clone came up once. V is TRBV7-9 and J is TRBJ2-1; a weak D match, TRBD2 (6 bases). V shed 0 bases and J shed 6 bases, with 12 bases lying between them. The CDR3 runs 15 residues. The germline gives CDR1 SEHNR, CDR2 FQNEAQ (reference sequence). The CDR3: CASSLALLEGNEQFF. In DNA form, the CDR3 reads TGTGCCAGCAGCTTAGCCCTTCTGGAGGGCAATGAGCAGTTCTTC.

The chain has TRBV29-1 and TRBJ1-2, with 7 bases matching TRBD1. From germline, CDR1 is SQVTM and CDR2 ANQGSEA. Trimming took 4 bases from V and 4 from J; bases not matched to a gene: 9. The CDR3 totals 14 residues. CDR3 protein: CSVVGTETSYGYTF. The CDR3 DNA reads as TGCAGCGTTGTTGGGACAGAAACCTCCTATGGCTACACCTTC.

This clone was observed a few times. The rearrangement uses TRBV19 and TRBJ1-4, with D tentatively TRBD1 (6 bases). The germline V and J ends were trimmed by 5 bases and 8 bases, with 12 bases remaining between them. The CDR3 is made up of 13 amino acids. In germline, CDR1 is LNHDA, CDR2 SQIVND (reference sequence). The CDR3 bases are TGTGCCAGTAGTGGACAGTCGGGGGAAAAACTGTTTTTT. It is translated as CASSGQSGEKLFF. Full variable domain (outside the CDR3, taken from reference TRBV19 and TRBJ1-4): DGGITQSPKYLFRKEGQNVTLSCEQNLNHDAMYWYRQDPGQGLRLIYYSQIVNDFQKGDIAEGYSVSREKKESFPLTVTSAQKNPTAFYLCASSGQSGEKLFFGSGTQLSVL.

This chain joins TRBV10-3 and TRBJ2-1; D remains unclear. CDR3 length: 16 amino acids. The V gene's germline CDR1 is ENHRY and CDR2 SYGVKD. Trimming stripped 2 bases from V and 0 bases from J, with 11 bases between. The CDR3 DNA reads as TGTGCCATCAGTGAGCCGGACCCCAGCTCCTACAATGAGCAGTTCTTC. The encoded protein is CAISEPDPSSYNEQFF.

The V gene is TRBV7-2, the J gene TRBJ1-2; the D is unclear. V was clipped by 0 bases and J by 4 bases, with 9 bases between them. Germline loops: CDR1 SGHTA, CDR2 FQGNSA. The length of the CDR3 is 14 residues. CDR3 loop: CASSLAGRGYGYTF. Here the CDR3 DNA reads TGTGCCAGCAGCTTAGCGGGCCGGGGCTATGGCTACACCTTC.

In this sample, this clone turned up a few times. The chain joins TRBV18 to TRBJ1-5; 11 positions agree with TRBD1. This CDR3 has 14 amino acids. The junction had 3 bases not matched to a gene; V was cut back by 5 bases and J by 6 bases. Germline CDR1 reads KGHSH; CDR2 reads LQKENI. The CDR3 DNA reads as TGTGCCAGCTCAGGGACAGGGGGTTCTCAGCCCCAGCATTTT. Translating gives CASSGTGGSQPQHF.

This rearrangement joins TRBV5-1 to TRBJ2-3; D is perhaps TRBD1 or TRBD2 (5 bases each). The length of the CDR3 is 15 residues. Trimming left V 10 bases short and J 0 bases short, with 18 bases between. Germline V CDR1 and CDR2: SGHRS, YFSETQ. The CDR3 DNA sequence: TGCGCCGGGAGTCGGGACGGGCAGAGCACAGATACGCAGTATTTT. The encoded protein is CAGSRDGQSTDTQYF.

This chain joins TRBV28 and TRBJ1-6; TRBD1 matches 8 bases. V dropped 8 bases and J dropped 15; count of bases not matched to a gene: 9. Germline loops: CDR1 MDHEN, CDR2 SYDVKM. The CDR3 length is 12 residues. The CDR3 protein is CASRLGTGSLHF. CDR3 sequence (DNA): TGTGCCAGCCGACTAGGGACAGGTAGCCTCCACTTT.

This rearrangement joins TRBV7-2 to TRBJ2-1, with D perhaps being TRBD1 or TRBD2 (5 bases each). This CDR3 is 14 amino acids long. Germline assignment: CDR1 SGHTA and CDR2 FQGNSA. The V end was cut by 4 bases, the J end by 4 bases, with 11 bases between. The CDR3 spells CASSSLGPYNEQFF. CDR3 nucleotide sequence: TGTGCCAGCAGCTCCCTGGGACCTTACAATGAGCAGTTCTTC.